What follows are 27 T cell receptor beta chains derived from one specimen sequenced in a study of blood T cells in healthy people across ages (dated by TCRdb to between 2014 and 2017). The protocol used for the library was 5' RACE. This sample was sequenced with an Illumina HiSeq 2500. The second PCR ran for about 6 to 12 cycles and used a J-beta primer mix along with a sample-barcoded 5' primer. TCRdb passed the public sequencing reads through fastp at Q25 and MiXCR, retaining productive beta sequences. Every entry covers one CDR3 protein and lists the most common genes and DNA from its rows. The sample yields over 300,000 distinct CDR3 sequences; about 52% were counted once. The ten largest clones add up to 45% to 55% of the sample. The sequencing input was blood. Receptor source: a man between 60 and 75 years old in good health.

The rearrangement links TRBV6-4 to TRBJ2-2; 10 nucleotides align to TRBD1. V shed 2 bases, J shed 6 bases, and the junction held 3 bases outside the gene matches. Germline V gene sequence: CDR1 MRHNA, CDR2 SNTAGT. CDR3 size: 15 residues. The CDR3 is CASSDGTGEAGELFF. Here the CDR3 DNA reads TGTGCCAGCAGTGACGGGACAGGGGAAGCCGGGGAGCTGTTTTTT.

In its sample, this clonotype was seen a few times. The chain uses TRBV18 and TRBJ2-3, with D uncertain. V dropped 6 bases and J dropped 2 bases, with 9 bases sitting between them. Per the germline V gene, CDR1 is KGHSH and CDR2 is LQKENI. The length of the CDR3 is 13 residues. The DNA of the CDR3 is TGTGCCAGCTCGCCGACAACCACAGATACGCAGTATTTT. Amino acid sequence: CASSPTTTDTQYF. The whole variable domain, filled in from reference TRBV18 and TRBJ2-3, reads NAGVMQNPRHLVRRRGQEARLRCSPMKGHSHVYWYRQLPEEGLKFMVYLQKENIIDESGMPKERFSAEFPKEGPSILRIQQVVRGDSAAYFCASSPTTTDTQYFGPGTRLTVL.

This chain connects TRBV11-3 to TRBJ2-3; D gene uncertain. CDR3 length: 13 residues. Germline V gene data show CDR1 as SGHNT and CDR2 as YENEEA. V lost 5 bases and J lost 4, with 10 bases in between. CDR3 in DNA: TGTGCCAGCAGCGTAGGCAGCGCAGATACGCAGTATTTT. This gives the protein CASSVGSADTQYF.

This clonotype has just one count. The chain recombines TRBV6-1 with TRBJ1-5; D uncertain. The CDR3 is 17 residues long. The V gene's germline CDR1 is MNHNS and CDR2 SASEGT. Trimming removed 7 bases at V and 4 bases at J, with 23 bases between. The CDR3 reads CASTEYGGWAVNQPQHF. DNA of the CDR3: TGTGCCAGCACCGAGTACGGCGGCTGGGCAGTTAATCAGCCCCAGCATTTT.

Comment on this clonotype: At one of its ends the junction is not consistent with the germline gene, which may arise from a read error. The chain carries TRBV29-1 and TRBJ1-2; tentative D call: TRBD1 (5 bases). Germline V lookup: CDR1 SQVTM, CDR2 ANQGSEA. The CDR3 is made up of 12 amino acids. The CDR3 DNA reads as TGCAACGTTGATCCAGGGAACTATGGCTACACCTTC. Encoded protein: CNVDPGNYGYTF.

This clonotype appeared once. The chain joins TRBV5-1 to TRBJ1-2; D not resolved. The CDR3 has 14 amino acids. Trimming left V 5 bases short and J 8 bases short, with 19 bases between. In germline, CDR1 is SGHRS, CDR2 YFSETQ. In DNA form, the CDR3 reads TGCGCCAGCAGACTTAGTACGGAACCCGGGGGCTACACCTTC. Amino acid sequence: CASRLSTEPGGYTF.

The rearrangement joins TRBV7-2 to TRBJ2-3, with D maybe TRBD1 (5 bases). Trimming pared 0 bases from V and 5 bases from J, leaving 18 bases between. CDR3 length equals 17 residues. CDR1 SGHTA and CDR2 FQGNSA come from the germline V gene. In nucleotides, the CDR3 is TGTGCCAGCAGCTTAGCTATCTGGGGCAGGTGTCAAGATACGCAGTATTTT. Encoded protein: CASSLAIWGRCQDTQYF.

In its sample, this clonotype was seen a few times. The V and J genes are TRBV10-1 and TRBJ2-3; either TRBD1 or TRBD2 may fit D (5 bases each). V shed 4 bases and J shed 1 base, with 9 bases lying between them. The CDR3 spans 14 residues. Germline V gives CDR1 WNHNN, CDR2 SYGVQD (reference sequence). CDR3 amino acids: CASSAGSGTDTQYF. The CDR3 coding sequence is TGCGCCAGCAGTGCAGGGAGTGGCACAGATACGCAGTATTTT.

This clonotype was counted a few times. The V and J genes are TRBV20-1 and TRBJ2-3; no clear D gene. CDR1 and CDR2 from the germline V gene are DFQATT and SNEGSKA (reference sequence). The length of the CDR3 is 14 residues. Trimming removed 4 bases at V and 2 bases at J, with 13 bases between. CDR3 region: CSATTQGPTDTQYF. DNA of the CDR3: TGCAGTGCTACGACACAAGGCCCCACAGATACGCAGTATTTT.

The rearrangement joins TRBV12-3 or TRBV12-4 to TRBJ2-3; the D gene could be TRBD1 or TRBD2 (6 bases each). With 3 bases removed from V and 15 bases from J, the gap between germline ends came to 25 bases. The CDR3 has 15 amino acids. This CDR3 is CASSFGRRGADMQYF. For the CDR3, the DNA is TGTGCCAGCAGTTTCGGCAGAAGGGGGGCAGATATGCAATATTTT.

This clonotype appeared many times. The V and J genes are TRBV21-1 and TRBJ2-7; no DNA check was done on the table's D call, TRBD1. TRBV21-1 is described as a pseudogene. The CDR3 spans 15 residues. The CDR3 sequence: CASSKVGTETYEQYF. CDR3 coding DNA: TGTGCCAGCAGCAAAGTGGGGACGGAGACCTACGAGCAGTACTTC.

V and J are TRBV7-9 and TRBJ2-5; D is undetermined. This CDR3 has 13 amino acids. CDR1 is SEHNR and CDR2 is FQNEAQ in the germline V gene (reference sequence). Trimming took off 0 bases at V and 4 bases at J, with 6 bases between the two ends. The CDR3 coding sequence is TGTGCCAGCAGCTTAGCGGACGTAGAGACCCAGTACTTC. Translated, it gives CASSLADVETQYF.

This clonotype was observed a handful of times. The J gene is TRBJ2-7, the V gene TRBV6-5; D is possibly TRBD1 (5 bases). This CDR3 contains 15 residues. Trimming stripped 6 bases from V and 0 bases from J, with 15 bases between. Germline V gives CDR1 MNHEY, CDR2 SVGAGI. The CDR3 here is CASSPHRPGSYEQYF. CDR3 in DNA: TGTGCCAGCAGCCCGCACAGGCCCGGCTCCTACGAGCAGTACTTC.

The chain has TRBV6-2 or TRBV6-3 and TRBJ2-1; TRBD1 aligns across 8 bases. This CDR3 has 16 residues. Germline V gene sequence: CDR1 MNHEY, CDR2 SVGEGT. V shed 7 bases and J 2 bases; nucleotides not matched to a gene: 10. For the CDR3, the DNA is TGTGCCAGCACCAACCACCGGGACAGGCCCTACAATGAGCAGTTCTTC. It yields the protein CASTNHRDRPYNEQFF.

CDR3 bases: TGCAGCGTGGGGACAGGGTTGAATGAAAAACTGTTTTTT. Residues: CSVGTGLNEKLFF. This chain connects TRBV29-1 to TRBJ1-4; TRBD1 matches 9 bases. Germline V gene lookup returns CDR1 SQVTM and CDR2 ANQGSEA. The CDR3 has 13 residues. V dropped 6 bases and J dropped 5; count of bases not matched to a gene: 4.

Worth noting for this clonotype: A much larger clone differs by one base, so this may be a read error. The J gene is TRBJ2-5, the V gene TRBV5-6; D may be TRBD1 or TRBD2 (5 bases each). Trimming pared 6 bases from V and 8 bases from J, leaving 14 bases between. Germline CDR1 reads SGHDT; CDR2 reads YYEEEE. This CDR3 contains 12 residues. In DNA, the CDR3 is TGTGCCAGCATCCTGCCCGGGGCCACCCAGTACTTC. Translated, it gives CASILPGATQYF.

V gene TRBV20-1 combines with J gene TRBJ2-7, with a weak D call TRBD2 (6 bases). CDR1 is DFQATT and CDR2 is SNEGSKA in the germline V gene (reference sequence). With 7 bases removed from V and 5 bases from J, the gap between germline ends came to 15 bases. CDR3 length: 12 amino acids. The DNA of the CDR3 is TGCAGTGGTCGGGGAGGTCGGGACGAGCAGTACTTC. Translated, it gives CSGRGGRDEQYF.

The chain carries TRBV20-1 and TRBJ1-6, with D tentatively TRBD1 (5 bases). CDR1 is DFQATT, CDR2 SNEGSKA, per germline (reference sequence). The CDR3 runs to 15 residues. The V end lost 4 bases, the J end lost 10 bases, and 20 bases lay between the germline ends. CDR3 residues: CSAIEVRGRDSPLHF. DNA of the CDR3: TGCAGTGCTATAGAGGTTAGGGGAAGGGACTCACCCCTCCACTTT.

The chain employs TRBV15 and TRBJ2-3, with 8 bases that match TRBD2. This CDR3 spans 15 amino acids. The germline V gene encodes CDR1 LNHNV and CDR2 YYDKDF (reference sequence). The trim removed 6 bases at V and 4 bases at J, leaving 9 bases unmatched. The CDR3 nucleotides read TGTGCCACCAGTAAGCGCGGGGGGCCAGCAGATACGCAGTATTTT. Translating gives CATSKRGGPADTQYF. Full variable domain (remainder filled in from reference TRBV15 and TRBJ2-3): DAMVIQNPRYQVTQFGKPVTLSCSQTLNHNVMYWYQQKSSQAPKLLFHYYDKDFNNEADTPDNFQSRRPNTSFCFLDIRSPGLGDTAMYLCATSKRGGPADTQYFGPGTRLTVL.

The rearrangement joins TRBV12-3 or TRBV12-4 to TRBJ1-6; TRBD1 matches 7 bases. The CDR3 is 15 residues long. Trimming cost V 2 bases and J 2 bases; bases outside gene matches: 0. The CDR3 nucleotides read TGTGCCAGCAGTTTAACAGGGGCCTATAATTCACCCCTCCACTTT. Protein sequence: CASSLTGAYNSPLHF.

This rearrangement joins TRBV11-1 to TRBJ2-3; the match to TRBD1 covers 7 bases. With 5 bases clipped from V and 2 bases from J, the junction kept 7 bases outside the gene matches. Germline loops: CDR1 SGHAT, CDR2 FQDESV (reference sequence). The CDR3 sequence is 15 residues long. The CDR3 region has the DNA TGTGCCAGCAGCCGACGGACAGGAAACACAGATACGCAGTATTTT. It translates to CASSRRTGNTDTQYF.

The V and J genes are TRBV12-5 and TRBJ2-3, with 8 bases identical to TRBD1. CDR1 and CDR2 (germline): LGHNT, FRNRAP. V lost 3 bases to trimming and J lost 0 bases; unmatched junction nucleotides: 2. The CDR3 runs 15 residues. The CDR3 sequence is CASGLGTGSTDTQYF. In DNA, the CDR3 is TGTGCTAGTGGTTTAGGGACAGGTAGCACAGATACGCAGTATTTT.

The genes are TRBV6-1 and TRBJ2-7, with TRBD1 matching over 7 bases. Germline V CDR1 and CDR2: MNHNS, SASEGT. Trimming took 4 bases from V and 4 from J; bases not matched to a gene: 10. The CDR3 totals 15 residues. The CDR3 is CASSVSLWDSYEQYF. Written as DNA, the CDR3 is TGTGCCAGCAGTGTGTCGCTTTGGGACAGTTACGAGCAGTACTTC.

The rearrangement joins TRBV7-8 to TRBJ2-5, with 9 bases that match TRBD1. The tail of the sequence fits TRBJ2-7 better, so the J call may be wrong. This CDR3 region has 16 residues. The germline V gene has CDR1 SGHVS and CDR2 FQNEAQ. CDR3 DNA: TGTGCCAGCAGCTTGGTCCCCGGGACAGGGAAGGACGAGCAGTACTTC. Amino acid sequence: CASSLVPGTGKDEQYF.

This clonotype appeared many times. The rearrangement uses TRBV10-3 and TRBJ2-7; tentatively, D is TRBD1 or TRBD2 (5 bases each). V was cut by 6 bases and J by 5 bases, with 29 bases left in between. CDR3 length equals 18 residues. Germline CDR1 ENHRY, CDR2 SYGVKD. The CDR3, as DNA: TGTGCCATCAGGAACCCCGATTCCGGGACCCATAATCGGGACGAGCAGTACTTC. This encodes CAIRNPDSGTHNRDEQYF.

The rearrangement links TRBV14 to TRBJ1-2; 7 bases fit TRBD1. The CDR3 has 13 amino acids. The germline V gene has CDR1 SGHDN and CDR2 FVKESK. The trim removed 4 bases at V and 4 bases at J, leaving 3 bases unmatched. The CDR3 sequence is CASSPGQIYGYTF. The DNA of the CDR3 is TGTGCCAGCAGCCCGGGACAGATCTATGGCTACACCTTC.

The chain is built from TRBV10-1 and TRBJ2-3; 9 bases fit TRBD2. The CDR3 length is 15 residues. Germline V gene lookup returns CDR1 WNHNN and CDR2 SYGVQD (reference sequence). V was pared by 2 bases and J by 14 bases, with 14 bases of the junction left unmatched. The CDR3, as DNA: TGCGCCAGCAGTGAGGGTAGCGGGAGTCTCAGATACGCGTATTTT. Protein sequence: CASSEGSGSLRYAYF.